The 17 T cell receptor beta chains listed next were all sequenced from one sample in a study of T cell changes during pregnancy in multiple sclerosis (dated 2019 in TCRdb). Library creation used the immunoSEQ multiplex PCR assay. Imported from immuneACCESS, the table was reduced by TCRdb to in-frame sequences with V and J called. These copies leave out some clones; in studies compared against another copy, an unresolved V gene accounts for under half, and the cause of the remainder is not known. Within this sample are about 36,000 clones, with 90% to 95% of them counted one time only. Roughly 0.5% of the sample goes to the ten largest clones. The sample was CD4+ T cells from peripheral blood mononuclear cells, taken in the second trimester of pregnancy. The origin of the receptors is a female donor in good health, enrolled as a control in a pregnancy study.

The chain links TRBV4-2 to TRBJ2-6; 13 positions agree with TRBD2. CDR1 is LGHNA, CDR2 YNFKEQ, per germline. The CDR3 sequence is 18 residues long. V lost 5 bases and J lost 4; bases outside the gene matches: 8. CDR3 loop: CASSETGLAGLGANVLTF. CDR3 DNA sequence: TGTGCCAGCAGCGAAACGGGACTAGCGGGACTCGGGGCCAACGTCCTGACTTTC.

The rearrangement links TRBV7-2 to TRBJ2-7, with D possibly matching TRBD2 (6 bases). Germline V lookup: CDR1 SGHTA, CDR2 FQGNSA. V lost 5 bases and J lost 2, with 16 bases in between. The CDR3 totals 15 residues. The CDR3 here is CASSPQYGGAYEQYF. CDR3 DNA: TGTGCCAGCAGCCCTCAGTACGGGGGAGCCTACGAGCAGTACTTC.

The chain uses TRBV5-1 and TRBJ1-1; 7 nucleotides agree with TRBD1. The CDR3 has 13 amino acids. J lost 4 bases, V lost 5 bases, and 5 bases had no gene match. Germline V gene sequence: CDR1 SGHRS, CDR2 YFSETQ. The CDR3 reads CASREGASTEAFF. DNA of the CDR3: TGCGCCAGCAGGGAGGGGGCGAGCACTGAAGCTTTCTTT.

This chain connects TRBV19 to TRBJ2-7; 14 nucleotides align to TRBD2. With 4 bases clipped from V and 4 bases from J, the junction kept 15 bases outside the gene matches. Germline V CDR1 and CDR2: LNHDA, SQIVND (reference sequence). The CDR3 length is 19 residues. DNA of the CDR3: TGTGCCAGTAGTAGAAGACTAGCGGGGGGGCTTCTCTCCTCTTACGAGCAGTACTTC. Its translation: CASSRRLAGGLLSSYEQYF. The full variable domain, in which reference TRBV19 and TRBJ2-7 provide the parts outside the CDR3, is DGGITQSPKYLFRKEGQNVTLSCEQNLNHDAMYWYRQDPGQGLRLIYYSQIVNDFQKGDIAEGYSVSREKKESFPLTVTSAQKNPTAFYLCASSRRLAGGLLSSYEQYFGPGTRLTVT.

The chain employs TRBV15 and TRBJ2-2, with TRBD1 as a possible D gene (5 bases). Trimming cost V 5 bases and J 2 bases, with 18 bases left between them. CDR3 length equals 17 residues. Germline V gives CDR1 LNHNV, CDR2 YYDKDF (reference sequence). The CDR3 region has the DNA TGTGCCACCAGCTACATACCCCGACAGAGAAACACCGGGGAGCTGTTTTTT. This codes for CATSYIPRQRNTGELFF. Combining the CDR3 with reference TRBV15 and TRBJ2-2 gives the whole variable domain DAMVIQNPRYQVTQFGKPVTLSCSQTLNHNVMYWYQQKSSQAPKLLFHYYDKDFNNEADTPDNFQSRRPNTSFCFLDIRSPGLGDTAMYLCATSYIPRQRNTGELFFGEGSRLTVL.

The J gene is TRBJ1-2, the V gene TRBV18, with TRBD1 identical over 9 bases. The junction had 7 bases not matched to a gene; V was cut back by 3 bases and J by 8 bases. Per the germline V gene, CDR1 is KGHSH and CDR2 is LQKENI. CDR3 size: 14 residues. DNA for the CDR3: TGTGCCAGCTCACCCTCGGGACAGGGAAACGGCTACACCTTC. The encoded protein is CASSPSGQGNGYTF.

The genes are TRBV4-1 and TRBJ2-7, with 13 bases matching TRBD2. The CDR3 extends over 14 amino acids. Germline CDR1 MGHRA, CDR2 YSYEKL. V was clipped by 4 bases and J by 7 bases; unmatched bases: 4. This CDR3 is CASSPQGLAGEQYF. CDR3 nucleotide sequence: TGCGCCAGCAGCCCCCAGGGACTAGCGGGAGAGCAGTACTTC.

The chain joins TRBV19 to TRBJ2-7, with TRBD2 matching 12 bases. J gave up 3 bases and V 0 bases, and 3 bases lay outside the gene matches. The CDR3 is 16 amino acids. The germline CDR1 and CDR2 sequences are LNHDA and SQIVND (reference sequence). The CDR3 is CASSIDWTSGNYEQYF. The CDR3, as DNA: TGTGCCAGTAGTATAGATTGGACTAGCGGGAACTACGAGCAGTACTTC. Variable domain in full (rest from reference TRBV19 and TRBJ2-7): DGGITQSPKYLFRKEGQNVTLSCEQNLNHDAMYWYRQDPGQGLRLIYYSQIVNDFQKGDIAEGYSVSREKKESFPLTVTSAQKNPTAFYLCASSIDWTSGNYEQYFGPGTRLTVT.

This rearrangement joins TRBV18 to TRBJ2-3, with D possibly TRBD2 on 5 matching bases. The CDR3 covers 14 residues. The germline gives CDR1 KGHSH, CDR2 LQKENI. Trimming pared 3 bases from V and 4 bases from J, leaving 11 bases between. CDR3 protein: CASSPDVGADTQYF. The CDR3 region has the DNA TGTGCCAGCTCACCGGACGTCGGGGCAGATACGCAGTATTTT.

The CDR3 DNA reads as TGTGCCAGCAGCAAACAGCCCTCTGGAAACACCATATATTTT. Amino acid sequence: CASSKQPSGNTIYF. This chain uses TRBV14 with TRBJ1-3, with D hard to call. This CDR3 has 14 amino acids. CDR1 and CDR2 from the germline V gene are SGHDN and FVKESK. V was trimmed by 5 bases and J by 0 bases, leaving 8 bases between them.

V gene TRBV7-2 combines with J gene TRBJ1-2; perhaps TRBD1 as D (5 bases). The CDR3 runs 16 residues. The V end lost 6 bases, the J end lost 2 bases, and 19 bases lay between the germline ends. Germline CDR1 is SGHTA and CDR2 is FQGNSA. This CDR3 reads CASSSDRGTSNYGYTF. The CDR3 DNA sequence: TGTGCCAGCAGTTCGGATCGGGGGACCTCGAACTATGGCTACACCTTC.

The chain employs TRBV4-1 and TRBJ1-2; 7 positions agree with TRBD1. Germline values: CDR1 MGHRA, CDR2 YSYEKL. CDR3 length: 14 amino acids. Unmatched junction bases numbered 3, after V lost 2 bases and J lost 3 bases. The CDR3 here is CASSQQTGHYGYTF. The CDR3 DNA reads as TGCGCCAGCAGCCAACAGACAGGGCACTATGGCTACACCTTC.

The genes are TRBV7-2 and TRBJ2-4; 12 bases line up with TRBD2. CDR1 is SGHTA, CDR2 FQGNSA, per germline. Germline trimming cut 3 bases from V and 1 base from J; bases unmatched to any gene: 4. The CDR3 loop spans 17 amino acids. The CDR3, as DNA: TGTGCCAGCAGCTTTCTAGCGGGAGGGCCGGCCAAAAACATTCAGTACTTC. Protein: CASSFLAGGPAKNIQYF.

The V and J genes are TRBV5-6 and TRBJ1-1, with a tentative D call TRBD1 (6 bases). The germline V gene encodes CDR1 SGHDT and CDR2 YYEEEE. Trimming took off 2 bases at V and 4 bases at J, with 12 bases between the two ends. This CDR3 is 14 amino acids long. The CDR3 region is CASSFGGRVTEAFF. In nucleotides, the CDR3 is TGTGCCAGCAGCTTTGGGGGCCGGGTCACTGAAGCTTTCTTT.

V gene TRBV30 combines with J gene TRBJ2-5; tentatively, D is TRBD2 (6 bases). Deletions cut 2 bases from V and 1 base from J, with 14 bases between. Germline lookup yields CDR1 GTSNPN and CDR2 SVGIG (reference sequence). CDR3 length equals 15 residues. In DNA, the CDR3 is TGTGCCTGGAGTACTGCGGGACTGCTCCAAGAGACCCAGTACTTC. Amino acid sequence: CAWSTAGLLQETQYF.

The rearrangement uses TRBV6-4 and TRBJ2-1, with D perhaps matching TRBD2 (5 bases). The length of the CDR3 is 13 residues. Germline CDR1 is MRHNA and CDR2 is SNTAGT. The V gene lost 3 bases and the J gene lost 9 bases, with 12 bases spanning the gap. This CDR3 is CASSEGLGVEQFF. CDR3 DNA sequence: TGTGCCAGCAGTGAAGGTTTGGGAGTTGAGCAGTTCTTC.

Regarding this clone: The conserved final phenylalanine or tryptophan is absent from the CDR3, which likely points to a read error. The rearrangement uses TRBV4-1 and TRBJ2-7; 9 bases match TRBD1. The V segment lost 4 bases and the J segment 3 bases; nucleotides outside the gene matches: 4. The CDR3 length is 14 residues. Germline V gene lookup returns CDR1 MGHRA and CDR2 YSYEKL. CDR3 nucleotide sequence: TGCGCCAGCAGCCGAGGGACAGGGAGCTACGAGCAGTACCTC. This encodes CASSRGTGSYEQYL.